The TCR beta chain under discussion was sequenced for a study of cytomegalovirus exposure and HLA in healthy donors. The CDR3 sequence is 13 residues long. V was cut by 4 bases and J by 4 bases, with 11 bases left in between. Germline V CDR1 and CDR2: SGHRS, YFSETQ. Concerning this clone itself: Its specificity is unknown.

Primers: 60 Vbeta forward and 13 Jbeta reverse. Generated by immunoSEQ multiplex PCR, the TCRdb table keeps only in-frame clones and is missing some. The sample holds approximately 220,000 clones, roughly 82% seen once. Study-level results: In a later analysis, donors in an Asian-associated ancestry cluster reportedly had fewer N-insertions in productive TCRs than the cohort mean.

Sequencing was done on a sample of PBMCs. The chain is built from TRBV5-1 and TRBJ1-2; D remains ambiguous. This receptor was taken from a man in his forties or fifties in good health and CMV-seropositive. DNA of the CDR3: TGCGCCAGCAGCGAGGGATCGGCCTATGGCTACACCTTC. Protein sequence: CASSEGSAYGYTF.